This is a list of T cell receptor beta chains from one sample in a study of T cell repertoires in cytomegalovirus infection. TCRdb used MiXCR to reprocess the reads, holding one entry per CDR3 protein. There are roughly 990,000 distinct CDR3 sequences in the sample; less than 35% occur only once, and 11% to 15% lies in the top ten. These receptors have no identified antigens. Material: cultured CD8+ T cells from PBMCs, obtained from culture after CMV antigen stimulation. The receptors stem from a human donor in good health (CMV status not recorded). Some clones in this sample may be carry-over from other donors' samples. CDR3s include the opening cysteine and the closing phenylalanine or tryptophan.

j_call v_call cdr3_aa
TRBJ2-1 TRBV7-9 CASSSPRQGLSYNEQFF
TRBJ2-5 TRBV6-1 CASSFGGGGGETQYF
TRBJ1-1 TRBV5-5 CASSIQSEGGTEAFF
TRBJ2-3 TRBV7-6 CASSLEAGRTDTQYF
TRBJ2-6 TRBV29-1 CSVEDWAGVGANVLTF
TRBJ1-5 TRBV6-6 CASSGTGEESQPQHF
TRBJ2-2 TRBV11-2 CASSPSRRGLHTGELFF
TRBJ2-2 TRBV7-9 CASSLSGSGTGELFF
TRBJ1-1 TRBV7-9 CASSLAFGTEAFF
TRBJ2-1 TRBV9 CASSVKNEQFF
TRBJ2-2 TRBV6-6 CASTETGREYTGELFF
TRBJ1-1 TRBV19 CASSMTDTNTEAFF
TRBJ2-1 TRBV29-1 CSPQQGSSYNEQFF
TRBJ1-4 TRBV5-6 CASSRDDEKLFF
TRBJ2-1 TRBV12-3/TRBV12-4 CASSPPGLDRNEQFF
TRBJ2-7 TRBV6-1 CASSELRAYEQYF
TRBJ2-4 TRBV27 CASSPRQGARENIQYF
TRBJ2-7 TRBV5-5 CASSLGQAVTYEQYF
TRBJ2-7 TRBV19 CASTPRDSPYEQYF
TRBJ2-1 TRBV4-1 CASSQDRVREQFF
TRBJ1-2 TRBV5-5 CASSLRGLEVLNYGYTF
TRBJ2-1 TRBV25-1 CASTPGLAYNEQFF
TRBJ2-7 TRBV6-1 CAAWDPNSYTYEQYF
TRBJ2-2 TRBV5-1 CASSFDRGVTGELFF
TRBJ1-6 TRBV2 CASSRTGYDSPLHF
TRBJ1-1 TRBV7-9 CASSGDRGPGSAEAFF
TRBJ1-4 TRBV7-6 CASSRRGDEKLFF
TRBJ2-3 TRBV27 CASKYRDRVTDTQYF